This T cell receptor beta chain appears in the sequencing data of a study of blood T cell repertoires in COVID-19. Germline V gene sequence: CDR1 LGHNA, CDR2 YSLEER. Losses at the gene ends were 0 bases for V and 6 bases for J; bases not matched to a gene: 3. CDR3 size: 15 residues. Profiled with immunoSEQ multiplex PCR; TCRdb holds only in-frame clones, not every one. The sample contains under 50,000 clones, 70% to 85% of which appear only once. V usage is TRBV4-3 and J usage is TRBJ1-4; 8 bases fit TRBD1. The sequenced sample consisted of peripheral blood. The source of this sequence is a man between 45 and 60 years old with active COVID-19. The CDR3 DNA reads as TGCGCCAGCAGCCAAGAACGGACAGGGTATGAAAAACTGTTTTTT. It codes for CASSQERTGYEKLFF.